The TCR beta chain under discussion was sequenced for a study of response to subunit inactivated influenza vaccine. Via MiXCR, TCRdb re-called the RT-PCR reads, giving one row per CDR3 protein. The sample lists hundreds of thousands of distinct CDR3 sequences, around 14% occurring once. This clonotype occurred a few times. Specimen: PBMCs from blood, collected approximately 15 days before vaccination. The clonotype comes from a man aged 50 to 60 who received an inactivated influenza vaccine.

This chain's CDR3 is CASSMTDNYGYTF. The CDR3 DNA reads TGTGCCAGCAGCATGACAGACAACTATGGCTACACCTTC. The rearrangement links TRBV7-6 to TRBJ1-2; the D gene is possibly TRBD1 (5 bases). V was shortened by 5 bases and J by 2 bases, with 9 bases between the two germline ends. The CDR3 has 13 residues. CDR1 SGHVS and CDR2 FNYEAQ come from the germline V gene.